This T cell receptor (beta chain) was observed in a study of OX40 agonist ivuxolimab in advanced cancers. Study-level results: Some patients without response likewise showed low normalized clonal expansion.

A remark on this clone: Its antigen is as yet unknown.

V was cut by 3 bases and J by 4 bases, with 21 bases left in between. The CDR3 length is 17 residues. Germline V gene lookup returns CDR1 LNHDA and CDR2 SQIVND (reference sequence). Clones were sequenced by immunoSEQ multiplex PCR, and TCRdb holds only the in-frame ones, with some missing. The sample consists of around 71,000 clones, 60% to 80% of them appearing once. The TCR was taken from an adult with an advanced solid tumor such as melanoma, head and neck, liver or kidney cancer. The sequences come from CD4+ or CD8+ T cells sorted from blood, collected in a trial of the OX40 agonist ivuxolimab. This chain connects TRBV19 to TRBJ1-2, with a weak D call TRBD1 (5 bases). CDR3 sequence reads: CASSMRQIPSLIYGYTF. In DNA form, the CDR3 reads TGTGCCAGTAGTATGAGACAGATTCCTAGCCTTATCTATGGCTACACCTTC.